This T cell receptor beta chain comes out of a study of T-cell memory formation after mild COVID-19. Study overall: Across donors, TCR clusters were largely donor specific. Broader study findings: The main location of contracting CD4+ clones was CM and EM, and that of contracting CD8+ clones was EMRA. Memory cells collected pre-infection included some clones that later responded, suggesting cross-reactive memory joined.

TCR alpha and TCR beta cDNA libraries carrying sample barcodes and UMIs came from 5'RACE with constant-segment primers. One entry per CDR3 protein, called by TCRdb with MiXCR from the 5' RACE reads. The table lists fewer than 350,000 distinct CDR3 sequences, roughly 18% of them singletons. This clonotype was seen a handful of times. What it binds is unknown. V lost 6 bases, J lost 4 bases, and 5 bases stayed unmatched. Germline CDR1 MNHNS, CDR2 SASEGT. CDR3 length: 15 residues. This TCR was recovered from a man in his late teens or twenties who had mild COVID-19 (a few samples of this study predate the infection). Cell type and time point are not known. This chain links TRBV6-1 with TRBJ1-6; 8 nucleotides align to TRBD1. Source material: PBMCs or a T cell subset sorted from them (not recorded which). CDR3 DNA sequence: TGTGCCAGCAGGCCAGGGGGCGGATATAATTCACCCCTCCACTTT. Protein: CASRPGGGYNSPLHF.